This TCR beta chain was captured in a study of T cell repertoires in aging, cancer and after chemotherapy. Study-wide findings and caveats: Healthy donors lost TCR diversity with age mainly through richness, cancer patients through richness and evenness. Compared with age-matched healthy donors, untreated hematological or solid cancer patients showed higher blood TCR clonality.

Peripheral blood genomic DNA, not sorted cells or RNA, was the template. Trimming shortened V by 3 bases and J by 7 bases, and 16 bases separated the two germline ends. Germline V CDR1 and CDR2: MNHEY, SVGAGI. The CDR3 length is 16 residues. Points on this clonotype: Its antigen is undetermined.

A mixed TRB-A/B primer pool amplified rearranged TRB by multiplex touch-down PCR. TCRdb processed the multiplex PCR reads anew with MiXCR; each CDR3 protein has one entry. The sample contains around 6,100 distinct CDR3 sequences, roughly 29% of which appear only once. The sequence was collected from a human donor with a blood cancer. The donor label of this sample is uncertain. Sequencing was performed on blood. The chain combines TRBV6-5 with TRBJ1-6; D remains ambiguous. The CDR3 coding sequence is TGTGCCAGCAGTTATCTTGCGGACGGATCAAATTCACCCCTCCACTTT. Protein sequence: CASSYLADGSNSPLHF.